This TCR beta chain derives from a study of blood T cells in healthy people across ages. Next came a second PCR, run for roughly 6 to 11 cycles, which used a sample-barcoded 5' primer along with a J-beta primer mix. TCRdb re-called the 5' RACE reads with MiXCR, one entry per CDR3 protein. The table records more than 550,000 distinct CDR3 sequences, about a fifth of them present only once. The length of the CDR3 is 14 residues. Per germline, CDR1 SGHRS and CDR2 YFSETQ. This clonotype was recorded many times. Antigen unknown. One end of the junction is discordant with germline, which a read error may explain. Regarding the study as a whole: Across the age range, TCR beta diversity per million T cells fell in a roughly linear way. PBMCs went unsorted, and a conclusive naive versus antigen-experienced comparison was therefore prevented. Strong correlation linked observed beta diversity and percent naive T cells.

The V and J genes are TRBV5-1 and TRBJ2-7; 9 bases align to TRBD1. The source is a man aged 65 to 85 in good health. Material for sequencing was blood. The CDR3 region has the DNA TGTGCCAGCAGCTTCGGACAGGGGAGCTACGAGCAGTACTTC. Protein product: CASSFGQGSYEQYF.